What follows is one TCR beta chain and its context. Its antigen remains unidentified. The entry originates in a study of T cell responses to AZD1222 COVID-19 vaccine. Only in-frame clones appear in the TCRdb table, and some are missing; sequencing was by immunoSEQ multiplex PCR. This table holds 90,000 to 100,000 clones, around 85% found once. Overall study findings and caveats: Across spike, vaccine-associated CD4 TCRs were found, dominant at 160-218 and 743-854. Reports indicate that nearly half of spike-specific TCRs are directed at unmutated variant regions. Most donors were white British, females outnumbered males, and clonal diversity was possibly underestimated.

The starting material was peripheral blood, obtained 28 days after the second AZD1222 dose. This receptor was obtained from an adult who received the AZD1222 COVID-19 vaccine.

The CDR3 DNA reads as TGTGCCAGCAGCTTATACAGAAGTGGCTACACCTTC. Its protein product is CASSLYRSGYTF. The gene calls are TRBV7-2 and TRBJ1-2; no reliable D call. V was shortened by 2 bases and J by 7 bases, with 8 bases between the two germline ends. Germline CDR1 and CDR2: SGHTA and FQGNSA. This CDR3 contains 12 residues.